This TCR beta chain originates from a study of T cells in Graves' hyperthyroidism and ophthalmopathy. Study overall: At the time of initial diagnosis and before any treatment, peripheral blood was collected.

The length of the CDR3 is 16 residues. The J segment lost 6 bases and the V segment lost 3 bases, leaving 11 bases of the junction unmatched. The germline V gene encodes CDR1 SGHTA and CDR2 FQGTGA. Whole-study findings and limits: Ophthalmopathy stood apart from stable hyperthyroidism in a 13 V-J model. Blood also carried most thyroid clonotypes expanded above 0.001.

There are a few counts of this clonotype. Antigen specificity is unknown. Amplified TCR beta CDR3 regions came from RNA transcripts. Researchers ran a first-round RT-PCR on the TCR CDR3 using the HTBI primer set. TCRdb re-called the multiplex PCR reads with MiXCR, one entry per CDR3 protein. The sample lists hundreds of thousands of distinct CDR3 sequences; around 21% were seen once. The rearrangement uses TRBV7-3 and TRBJ2-1; the match to TRBD2 covers 7 bases. The source of this sequence is a man aged 25 to 40 with Graves' ophthalmopathy. The material sequenced was blood. The CDR3 reads CASSLRGLTFSNEQFF. As DNA, the CDR3 is TGTGCCAGCAGCTTGCGGGGGTTAACCTTTTCCAATGAGCAGTTCTTC. Together with reference TRBV7-3 and TRBJ2-1, the CDR3 gives the full variable domain: GAGVSQTPSNKVTEKGKYVELRCDPISGHTALYWYRQSLGQGPEFLIYFQGTGAADDSGLPNDRFFAVRPEGSVSTLKIQRTERGDSAVYLCASSLRGLTFSNEQFFGPGTRLTVL.